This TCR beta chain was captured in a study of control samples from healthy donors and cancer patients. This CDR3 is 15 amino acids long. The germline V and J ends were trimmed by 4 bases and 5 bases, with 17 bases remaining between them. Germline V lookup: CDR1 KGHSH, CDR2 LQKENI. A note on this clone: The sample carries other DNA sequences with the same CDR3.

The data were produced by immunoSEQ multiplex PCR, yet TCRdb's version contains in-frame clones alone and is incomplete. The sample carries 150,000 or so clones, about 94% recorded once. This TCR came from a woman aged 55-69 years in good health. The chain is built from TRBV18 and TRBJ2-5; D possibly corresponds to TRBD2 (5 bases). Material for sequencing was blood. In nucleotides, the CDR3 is TGTGCCAGCTCACAACCGGGTCCTAGGAGGGAGACCCAGTACTTC. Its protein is CASSQPGPRRETQYF.